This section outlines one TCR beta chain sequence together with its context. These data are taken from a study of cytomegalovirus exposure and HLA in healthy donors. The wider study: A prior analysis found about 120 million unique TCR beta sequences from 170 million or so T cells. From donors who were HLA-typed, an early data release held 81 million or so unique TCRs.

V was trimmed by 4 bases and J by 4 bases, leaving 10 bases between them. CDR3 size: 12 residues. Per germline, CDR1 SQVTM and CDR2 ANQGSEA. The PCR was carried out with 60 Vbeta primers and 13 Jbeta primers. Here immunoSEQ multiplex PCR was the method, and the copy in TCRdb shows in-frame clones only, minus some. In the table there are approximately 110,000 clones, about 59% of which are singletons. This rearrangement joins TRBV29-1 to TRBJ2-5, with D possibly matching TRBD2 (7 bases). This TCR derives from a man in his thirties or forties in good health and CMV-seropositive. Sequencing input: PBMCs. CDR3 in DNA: TGCAGCGTTGGGGGGGGCCCAGAGACCCAGTACTTC. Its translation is CSVGGGPETQYF.